Reported below is one T cell receptor beta chain. What it binds is unknown. This sample is part of a study of shared clonotypes between healthy human individuals. Across the study: Each donor had three CD4 naive, three CD4 memory, two CD8 naive and one CD8 memory plate.

V shed 6 bases, J shed 9 bases, and the junction held 4 bases outside the gene matches. Per the germline V gene, CDR1 is WSHSY and CDR2 is SAAADI. There are 12 residues in the CDR3. The assay was carried out at the deep level. TCRdb keeps only in-frame clones here, not all; method: immunoSEQ multiplex PCR. This table has hundreds of thousands of clones, approximately 75% appearing once. Findings and caveats of the study: Sharing across a few donors was seen in 4% to 6.5% of naive CD4 clonotypes.

This chain links TRBV10-2 with TRBJ2-2, with TRBD2 identical over 7 bases. The sample was memory CD4+ T cells sorted from blood. Subset defined: CD45RA-negative fraction. The clonotype comes from a woman between 25 and 40 years old in good health. CDR3 in amino acids: CASRGGSRELFF. DNA of the CDR3: TGCGCCAGCAGGGGCGGGAGCCGGGAGCTGTTTTTT.